The source of this TCR beta chain is a study of shared clonotypes between healthy human individuals. Study-level background: Every donor yielded three CD4 naive, three CD4 memory, two CD8 naive and one CD8 memory plate.

Looked up from germline, CDR1 is LNHNV and CDR2 is YYDKDF (reference sequence). V dropped 3 bases and J dropped 10 bases, with 18 bases sitting between them. The CDR3 runs to 14 residues. Each of the donors was a healthy adult who was HIV-negative and had not had a recent acute infection or vaccination. Study-wide results and limits: The expectation was that sequencing depth would affect clonotype sharing among donors.

For this clone: Its antigen is not known.

Several immunoSEQ 96-well plates shared each subset's DNA, each plate a replicate. Profiled with immunoSEQ multiplex PCR; TCRdb holds only in-frame clones, not every one. Here the sample spans around 2.1 million clones, under 97% being singletons. This TCR was sampled from a man younger than 35 in good health. The sequencing sample was made of naive CD4+ T cells sorted from blood. Indicated subset: CD45RA+ positively selected. The V and J genes are TRBV15 and TRBJ1-1; D not certain. The CDR3 region has the DNA TGTGCCACCAGCAGCGGAATTTGGGGATCAGGAGCTTTCTTT. Protein product: CATSSGIWGSGAFF.